The rows below give T cell receptor beta chains drawn from one sample of a study of blood T cell repertoires in COVID-19. The repertoire was sequenced with immunoSEQ multiplex PCR; TCRdb's copy has only in-frame clones and lacks some. The sample lists some 180,000 clones; around three quarters were seen once. Input material: PBMCs or T cells enriched from blood (not recorded which). Receptors were obtained from an older woman in a cohort exposed to, infected with or recovered from COVID-19 (not recorded which). CDR3s include the opening cysteine and the closing phenylalanine or tryptophan. The order of the fields is V gene, clone size, D gene, J gene, CDR3 protein, CDR3 DNA. D genes are given only for firm matches. Some rows mark clone size as missing; the rest say once, few, many or name a class of expanded clone.

v_gene: TRBV2; abundance: -; d_gene: -; j_gene: TRBJ2-7; CDR3aa: CASRLTLLYEQYF; CDR3nt: TGTGCCAGCAGATTGACACTTCTCTACGAGCAGTACTTC
v_gene: TRBV5-1; abundance: -; d_gene: -; j_gene: TRBJ2-3; CDR3aa: CASSLPGRGDTQYF; CDR3nt: TGCGCCAGCAGCCTCCCCGGACGGGGAGATACGCAGTATTTT
v_gene: TRBV7-2; abundance: -; d_gene: -; j_gene: TRBJ2-1; CDR3aa: CASSLGPAVSYNEQFF; CDR3nt: TGTGCCAGCAGCTTAGGTCCAGCGGTCTCCTACAATGAGCAGTTCTTC
v_gene: TRBV6-1; abundance: -; d_gene: TRBD1; j_gene: TRBJ1-6; CDR3aa: CASSGPGATGQYNSPLHF; CDR3nt: TGTGCCAGCAGTGGTCCCGGGGCGACAGGGCAGTATAATTCACCCCTCCACTTT
v_gene: TRBV20-1; abundance: -; d_gene: -; j_gene: TRBJ1-5; CDR3aa: CSASKGRGRQPQHF; CDR3nt: TGCAGTGCTAGTAAGGGGAGGGGCCGGCAGCCCCAGCATTTT
v_gene: TRBV7-2; abundance: -; d_gene: TRBD2; j_gene: TRBJ2-5; CDR3aa: CASAGGYQETQYF; CDR3nt: TGTGCCAGCGCGGGGGGGTACCAAGAGACCCAGTACTTC
v_gene: TRBV19; abundance: -; d_gene: -; j_gene: TRBJ2-2; CDR3aa: CASWDFPNTGELFF; CDR3nt: TGTGCCAGCTGGGACTTCCCGAACACCGGGGAGCTGTTTTTT
v_gene: TRBV28; abundance: few; d_gene: TRBD2; j_gene: TRBJ2-7; CDR3aa: CASSLFASGNYEQYF; CDR3nt: TGTGCCAGCAGTTTGTTCGCTAGCGGAAACTACGAGCAGTACTTC
v_gene: TRBV28; abundance: -; d_gene: TRBD1; j_gene: TRBJ1-5; CDR3aa: CASRGQGDQPQHF; CDR3nt: TGTGCCAGCAGGGGACAGGGGGATCAGCCCCAGCATTTT
v_gene: TRBV4-1; abundance: -; d_gene: -; j_gene: TRBJ2-1; CDR3aa: CASSQVGGNEQFF; CDR3nt: TGCGCCAGCAGCCAAGTCGGAGGGAATGAGCAGTTCTTC
v_gene: TRBV2; abundance: -; d_gene: TRBD1; j_gene: TRBJ2-5; CDR3aa: CASTRQGETQYF; CDR3nt: TGTGCCAGCACACGACAGGGCGAGACCCAGTACTTC
v_gene: TRBV24-1; abundance: -; d_gene: -; j_gene: TRBJ2-5; CDR3aa: CATSARQGLDETQYF; CDR3nt: TGTGCCACCAGTGCGCGCCAGGGGCTGGATGAGACCCAGTACTTC
v_gene: TRBV18; abundance: -; d_gene: -; j_gene: TRBJ2-7; CDR3aa: CASSPGSYSYEQYF; CDR3nt: TGTGCCAGCTCACCAGGTAGCTACTCCTACGAGCAGTACTTC
v_gene: TRBV19; abundance: -; d_gene: TRBD1; j_gene: TRBJ1-1; CDR3aa: CASSMGTDTEAFF; CDR3nt: TGTGCCAGTAGTATGGGGACAGACACTGAAGCTTTCTTT
v_gene: TRBV14; abundance: -; d_gene: -; j_gene: TRBJ1-1; CDR3aa: CASSQDLEDFAFF; CDR3nt: TGTGCCAGCAGCCAAGATCTTGAGGATTTCGCTTTCTTT
v_gene: TRBV7-9; abundance: -; d_gene: -; j_gene: TRBJ1-2; CDR3aa: CASSATGTYGYTF; CDR3nt: TGTGCCAGCAGCGCAACAGGGACCTATGGCTACACCTTC
v_gene: TRBV5-1; abundance: -; d_gene: -; j_gene: TRBJ2-1; CDR3aa: CASSPGTPDYNEQFF; CDR3nt: TGCGCCAGCAGCCCCGGGACACCCGATTACAATGAGCAGTTCTTC
v_gene: TRBV11-3; abundance: few; d_gene: -; j_gene: TRBJ2-5; CDR3aa: CASSFHMQETQYF; CDR3nt: TGTGCCAGCAGCTTTCACATGCAAGAGACCCAGTACTTC
v_gene: TRBV2; abundance: -; d_gene: TRBD1; j_gene: TRBJ1-1; CDR3aa: CASRTGGWGEAFF; CDR3nt: TGTGCCAGCCGGACAGGGGGGTGGGGTGAAGCTTTCTTT
v_gene: TRBV19; abundance: -; d_gene: -; j_gene: TRBJ1-5; CDR3aa: CASSIRRAPSNQPQHF; CDR3nt: TGTGCCAGTAGTATAAGGAGGGCGCCCAGCAATCAGCCCCAGCATTTT
v_gene: TRBV4-2; abundance: -; d_gene: TRBD1; j_gene: TRBJ2-5; CDR3aa: CASSRDSQETQYF; CDR3nt: TGTGCCAGCAGTCGGGACAGCCAAGAGACCCAGTACTTC
v_gene: TRBV2; abundance: -; d_gene: TRBD1; j_gene: TRBJ2-4; CDR3aa: CASSDKPRTGDNIQYF; CDR3nt: TGTGCCAGCAGTGATAAGCCTCGGACAGGGGATAACATTCAGTACTTC
v_gene: TRBV6-1; abundance: once; d_gene: TRBD1; j_gene: TRBJ1-2; CDR3aa: CASSERYRGRTQGGYTF; CDR3nt: TGTGCCAGCAGTGAACGGTACAGGGGGCGCACCCAGGGAGGCTACACCTTC